This T cell receptor (beta chain) stems from a study of metastatic and nonmetastatic thyroid tumors. No treatment of any kind had been given to any patient before thyroid surgery. TCRdb reprocessed the PCR reads via MiXCR. The table records roughly 71,000 clones, roughly 18% of them present only once. This clone was seen a handful of times. Material: blood. This clonotype was obtained from a female donor with papillary thyroid cancer or a benign thyroid nodule (not recorded which). Some clones in this sample may be carry-over from other donors' samples.

The CDR3 DNA is TGTGCCAGCAGGGTACCTGGAAACACCATATATTTT. Translating gives CASRVPGNTIYF. The chain has TRBV6-1 and TRBJ1-3; D is undetermined. The germline CDR1 and CDR2 sequences are MNHNS and SASEGT. The CDR3 runs to 12 residues. The germline V and J ends were trimmed by 6 bases and 2 bases, with 5 bases remaining between them.